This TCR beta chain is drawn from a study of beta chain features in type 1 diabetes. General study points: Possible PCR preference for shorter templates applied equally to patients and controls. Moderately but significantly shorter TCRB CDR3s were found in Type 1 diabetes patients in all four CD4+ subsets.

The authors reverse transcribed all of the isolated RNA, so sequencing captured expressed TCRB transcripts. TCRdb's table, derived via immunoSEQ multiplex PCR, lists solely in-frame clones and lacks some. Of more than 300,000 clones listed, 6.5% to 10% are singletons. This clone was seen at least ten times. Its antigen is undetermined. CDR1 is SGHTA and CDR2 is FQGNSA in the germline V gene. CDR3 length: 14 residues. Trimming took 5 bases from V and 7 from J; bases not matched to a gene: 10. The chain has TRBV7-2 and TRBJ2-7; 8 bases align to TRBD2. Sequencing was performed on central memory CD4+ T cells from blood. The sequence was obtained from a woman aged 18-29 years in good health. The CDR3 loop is CASSRVAGLEEQYF. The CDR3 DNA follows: TGTGCCAGCAGCAGAGTAGCGGGATTGGAGGAGCAGTACTTC.